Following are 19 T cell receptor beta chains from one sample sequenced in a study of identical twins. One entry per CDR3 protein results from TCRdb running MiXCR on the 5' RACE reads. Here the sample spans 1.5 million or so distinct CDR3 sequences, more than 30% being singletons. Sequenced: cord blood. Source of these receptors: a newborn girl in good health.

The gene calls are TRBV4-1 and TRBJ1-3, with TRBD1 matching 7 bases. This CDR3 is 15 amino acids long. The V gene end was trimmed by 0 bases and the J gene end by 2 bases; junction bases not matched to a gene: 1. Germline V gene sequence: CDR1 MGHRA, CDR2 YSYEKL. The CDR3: CASSQERGPGNTIYF. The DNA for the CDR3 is TGCGCCAGCAGCCAAGAGAGGGGGCCTGGAAACACCATATATTTT.

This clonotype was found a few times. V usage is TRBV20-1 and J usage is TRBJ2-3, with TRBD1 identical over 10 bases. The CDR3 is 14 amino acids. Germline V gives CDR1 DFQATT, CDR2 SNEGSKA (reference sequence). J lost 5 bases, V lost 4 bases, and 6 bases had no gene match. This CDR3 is CSATDRGQGDTQYF. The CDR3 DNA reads TGCAGTGCTACCGACAGGGGGCAAGGAGATACGCAGTATTTT.

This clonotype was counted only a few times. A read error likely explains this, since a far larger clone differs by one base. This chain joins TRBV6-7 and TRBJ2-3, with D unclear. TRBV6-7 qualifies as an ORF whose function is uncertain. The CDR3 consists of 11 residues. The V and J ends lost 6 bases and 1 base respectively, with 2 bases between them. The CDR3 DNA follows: TGTGCCAGCAGGTGCACAGATACGCAGTATTTT. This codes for CASRCTDTQYF.

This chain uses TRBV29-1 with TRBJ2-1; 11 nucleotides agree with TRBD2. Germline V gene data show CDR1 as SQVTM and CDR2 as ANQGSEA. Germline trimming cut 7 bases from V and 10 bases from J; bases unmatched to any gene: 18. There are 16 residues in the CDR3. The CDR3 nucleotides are TGCAGCGCCAAAAAAGCAAGTAGCGGGGGGGCTTGGGAGCAGTTCTTC. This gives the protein CSAKKASSGGAWEQFF.

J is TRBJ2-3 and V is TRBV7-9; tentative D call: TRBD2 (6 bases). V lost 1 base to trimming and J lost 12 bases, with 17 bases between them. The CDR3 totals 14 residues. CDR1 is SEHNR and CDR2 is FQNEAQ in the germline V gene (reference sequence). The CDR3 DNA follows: TGTGCCAGCAGCTTAGTTCGACGACTAGGGCTACAGTATTTT. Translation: CASSLVRRLGLQYF. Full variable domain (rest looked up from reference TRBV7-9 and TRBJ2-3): DTGVSQNPRHKITKRGQNVTFRCDPISEHNRLYWYRQTLGQGPEFLTYFQNEAQLEKSRLLSDRFSAERPKGSFSTLEIQRTEQGDSAMYLCASSLVRRLGLQYFGPGTRLTVL.

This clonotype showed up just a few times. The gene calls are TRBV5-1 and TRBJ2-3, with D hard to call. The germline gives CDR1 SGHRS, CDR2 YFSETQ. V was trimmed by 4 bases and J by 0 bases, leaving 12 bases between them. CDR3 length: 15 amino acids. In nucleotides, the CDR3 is TGCGCCAGCAGCCCTTGGATCTCAAGCACAGATACGCAGTATTTT. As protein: CASSPWISSTDTQYF.

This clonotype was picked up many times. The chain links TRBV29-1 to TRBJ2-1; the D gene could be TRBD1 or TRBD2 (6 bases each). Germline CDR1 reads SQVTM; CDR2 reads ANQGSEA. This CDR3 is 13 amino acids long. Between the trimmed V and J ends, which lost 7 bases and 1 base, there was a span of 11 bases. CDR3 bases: TGCAGCGCCGAGGGGGGATCCTACAATGAGCAGTTCTTC. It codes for CSAEGGSYNEQFF.

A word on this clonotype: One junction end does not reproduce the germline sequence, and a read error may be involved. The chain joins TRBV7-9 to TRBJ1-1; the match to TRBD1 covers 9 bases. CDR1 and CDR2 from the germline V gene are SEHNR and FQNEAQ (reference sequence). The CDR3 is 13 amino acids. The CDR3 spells CRLGDRVNTEAFF. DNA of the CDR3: TGCCGGCTAGGGGACAGGGTGAACACTGAAGCTTTCTTT.

The CDR3, as DNA: TGTGCCAGCAGCCAAGAAGGGCACCAGAACACTGAAGCTTTCTTT. Encoded protein: CASSQEGHQNTEAFF. J is TRBJ1-1 and V is TRBV4-2; D remains ambiguous. V gave up 0 bases and J gave up 1 base, with 9 bases separating them. Germline lookup yields CDR1 LGHNA and CDR2 YNFKEQ. The CDR3 runs to 15 residues.

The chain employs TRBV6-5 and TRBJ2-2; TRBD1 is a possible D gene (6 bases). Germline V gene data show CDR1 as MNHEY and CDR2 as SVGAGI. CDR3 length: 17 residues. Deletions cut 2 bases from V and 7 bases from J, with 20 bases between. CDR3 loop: CASSYTPAQGSSGELFF. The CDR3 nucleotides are TGTGCCAGCAGTTACACACCGGCACAGGGTAGTAGCGGGGAGCTGTTTTTT.

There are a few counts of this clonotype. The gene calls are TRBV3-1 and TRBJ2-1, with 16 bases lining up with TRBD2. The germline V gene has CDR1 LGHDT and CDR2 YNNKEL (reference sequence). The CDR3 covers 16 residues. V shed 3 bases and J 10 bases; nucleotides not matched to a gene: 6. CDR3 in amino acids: CASSHGTSGRVEEQFF. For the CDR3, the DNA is TGTGCCAGCAGCCATGGGACTAGCGGGAGGGTAGAGGAGCAGTTCTTC.

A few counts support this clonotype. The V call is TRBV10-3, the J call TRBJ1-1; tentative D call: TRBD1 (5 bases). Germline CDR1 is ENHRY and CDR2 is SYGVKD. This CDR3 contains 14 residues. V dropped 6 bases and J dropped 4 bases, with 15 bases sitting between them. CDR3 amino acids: CAISAEWGSTEAFF. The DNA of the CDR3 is TGTGCCATCAGCGCTGAATGGGGGTCCACTGAAGCTTTCTTT.

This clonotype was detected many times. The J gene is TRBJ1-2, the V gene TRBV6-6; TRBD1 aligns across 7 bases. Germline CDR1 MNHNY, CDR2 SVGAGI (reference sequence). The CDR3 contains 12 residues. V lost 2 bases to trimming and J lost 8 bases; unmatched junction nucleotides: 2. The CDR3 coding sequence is TGTGCCAGCAGTTACAGGGGGCTCGGCTACACCTTC. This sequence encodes CASSYRGLGYTF.

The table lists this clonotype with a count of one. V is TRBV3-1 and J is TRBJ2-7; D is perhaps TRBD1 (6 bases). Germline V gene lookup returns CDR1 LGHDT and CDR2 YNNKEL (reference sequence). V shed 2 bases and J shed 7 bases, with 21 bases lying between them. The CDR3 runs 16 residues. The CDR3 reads CASSQRGIARWNEQYF. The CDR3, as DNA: TGTGCCAGCAGCCAAAGGGGGATAGCACGGTGGAATGAGCAGTACTTC.

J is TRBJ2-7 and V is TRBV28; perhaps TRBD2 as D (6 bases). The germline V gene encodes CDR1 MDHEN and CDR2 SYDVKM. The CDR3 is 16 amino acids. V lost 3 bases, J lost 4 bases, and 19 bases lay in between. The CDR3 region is CASSFFAGTTAYEQYF. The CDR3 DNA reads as TGTGCCAGCAGTTTCTTTGCGGGAACGACCGCATACGAGCAGTACTTC.

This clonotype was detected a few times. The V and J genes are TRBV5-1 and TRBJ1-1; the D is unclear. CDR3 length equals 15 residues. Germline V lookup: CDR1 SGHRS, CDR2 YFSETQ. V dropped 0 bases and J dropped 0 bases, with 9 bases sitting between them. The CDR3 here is CASSLAVDVNTEAFF. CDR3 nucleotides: TGCGCCAGCAGCTTGGCCGTGGATGTGAACACTGAAGCTTTCTTT.

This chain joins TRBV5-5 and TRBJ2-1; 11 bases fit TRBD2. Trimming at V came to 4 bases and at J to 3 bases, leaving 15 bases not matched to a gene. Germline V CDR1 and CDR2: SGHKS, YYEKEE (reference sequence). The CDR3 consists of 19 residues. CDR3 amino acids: CASSPSLGSGTSGYNEQFF. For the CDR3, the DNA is TGTGCCAGCAGCCCATCCCTGGGGTCTGGGACTAGCGGCTACAATGAGCAGTTCTTC.

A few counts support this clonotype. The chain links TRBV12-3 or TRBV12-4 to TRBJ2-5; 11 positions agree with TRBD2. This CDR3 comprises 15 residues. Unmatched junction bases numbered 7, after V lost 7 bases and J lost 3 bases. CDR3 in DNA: TGTGCCAGCAACTTAGCGGGGGGGCCGGAAGAGACCCAGTACTTC. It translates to CASNLAGGPEETQYF.

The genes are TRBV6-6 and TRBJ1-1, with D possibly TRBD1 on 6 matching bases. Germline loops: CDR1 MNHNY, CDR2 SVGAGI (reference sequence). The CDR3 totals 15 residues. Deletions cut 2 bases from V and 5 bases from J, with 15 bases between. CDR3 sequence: CASSYGGAPGTEAFF. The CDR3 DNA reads TGTGCCAGCAGTTACGGGGGGGCCCCAGGGACTGAAGCTTTCTTT.